Included here is one T cell receptor beta chain sequence, with context. This sample stems from a study of T cell responses to AZD1222 COVID-19 vaccine. The table came from immunoSEQ multiplex PCR; TCRdb's copy has only in-frame clones and leaves some out. Here the sample spans approximately 180,000 clones, around nine tenths being singletons. The source was peripheral blood, collected 28 days after the second AZD1222 dose. This TCR was recovered from an adult who received the AZD1222 COVID-19 vaccine.

CDR3 in DNA: TGTGCCAGCAGCTTAAGGCCCAGGGATACGCAGTATTTT. Translated, it gives CASSLRPRDTQYF. The rearrangement links TRBV7-3 to TRBJ2-3; D gene ambiguous. The CDR3 sequence is 13 residues long. The germline V and J ends were trimmed by 1 base and 6 bases, with 8 bases remaining between them. Germline V gene data show CDR1 as SGHTA and CDR2 as FQGTGA.